The 5 T cell receptor beta chains listed next were all sequenced from one sample in a study of blood T cell repertoires in COVID-19. Method: immunoSEQ multiplex PCR; TCRdb's copy keeps in-frame clones and lacks some. Here the sample spans around 160,000 clones, approximately 90% being singletons. Source material: PBMCs or T cells enriched from blood (not recorded which). Source of these receptors: a woman between 40 and 50 years old who had been exposed to COVID-19.

The CDR3 protein is CASSFHLDTQYF. As DNA, the CDR3 is TGTGCCAGCAGTTTCCATTTGGATACGCAGTATTTT. This sequence joins TRBV6-6 and TRBJ2-3; D uncertain. CDR1 is MNHNY, CDR2 SVGAGI, per germline (reference sequence). Trimming cost V 4 bases and J 6 bases, with 8 bases left between them. The CDR3 totals 12 residues.

The chain recombines TRBV18 with TRBJ2-3; the D gene is possibly TRBD1 (5 bases). Germline CDR1 KGHSH, CDR2 LQKENI. The CDR3 is 15 residues long. V lost 3 bases and J lost 4, with 14 bases in between. CDR3 loop: CASSPPRREADTQYF. In DNA, the CDR3 is TGTGCCAGCTCACCTCCCCGCAGGGAAGCAGATACGCAGTATTTT.

The rearrangement links TRBV10-3 to TRBJ1-1, with D maybe TRBD1 (5 bases). Germline lookup yields CDR1 ENHRY and CDR2 SYGVKD. The V end was cut by 4 bases, the J end by 4 bases, with 22 bases between. The length of the CDR3 is 17 residues. The CDR3 DNA sequence: TGTGCCATCAGTGGAAGCGCTACGGAAGGGGTTCGCACTGAAGCTTTCTTT. Its translation: CAISGSATEGVRTEAFF.

This chain uses TRBV24-1 with TRBJ1-2, with D possibly TRBD1 on 5 matching bases. The CDR3 runs to 13 residues. The germline V gene encodes CDR1 KGHDR and CDR2 SFDVKD. Trimming took off 3 bases at V and 5 bases at J, with 9 bases between the two ends. This chain's CDR3 is CATSDNQGYGYTF. CDR3 bases: TGTGCCACCAGTGATAATCAGGGTTATGGCTACACCTTC.

The gene calls are TRBV28 and TRBJ2-5; 13 bases fit TRBD2. Germline CDR1 is MDHEN and CDR2 is SYDVKM. Trimming removed 4 bases from V and 0 bases from J; junction bases left unmatched: 5. This CDR3 is built from 17 residues. The CDR3 nucleotides are TGTGCCAGCAGTTGGACTAGCGGGAGCGGGAACCAAGAGACCCAGTACTTC. Its translation is CASSWTSGSGNQETQYF. Looking up the rest from reference TRBV28 and TRBJ2-5 gives the full variable domain: DVKVTQSSRYLVKRTGEKVFLECVQDMDHENMFWYRQDPGLGLRLIYFSYDVKMKEKGDIPEGYSVSREKKERFSLILESASTNQTSMYLCASSWTSGSGNQETQYFGPGTRLLVL.